Listed here are 7 T cell receptor beta chains from one sample, sequenced in a study of beta chain features in type 1 diabetes. Expressed TCRB transcripts were sequenced because the isolated RNA had all been reverse transcribed beforehand. Clones were sequenced by immunoSEQ multiplex PCR, and TCRdb holds only the in-frame ones, with some missing. The sample includes under 400,000 clones, around an eighth seen only once; the top ten take 0.017%. The sequenced sample was naive CD4+ T cells from blood. Receptors were obtained from a young man in good health.

This clone was recorded a few times. This chain joins TRBV23-1 and TRBJ1-6; the D is unclear. TRBV23-1 carries the ORF label, with uncertain function. The CDR3 sequence is 16 residues long. Trimming pared 6 bases from V and 0 bases from J, leaving 12 bases between. The CDR3 loop reads CASSQNPGSYNSPLHF. The DNA for the CDR3 is TGCGCCAGCAGCCAAAACCCGGGCTCCTATAATTCACCCCTCCACTTT.

The chain carries TRBV28 and TRBJ2-1; possible D gene TRBD1, 5 bases. The CDR3 is 14 amino acids. Trimming removed 6 bases at V and 12 bases at J, with 21 bases between. Per the germline V gene, CDR1 is MDHEN and CDR2 is SYDVKM. The CDR3 loop is CASSSGGPQGGQFF. The DNA for the CDR3 is TGTGCCAGCAGCTCCGGTGGGCCGCAGGGTGGGCAGTTCTTC. Full variable domain (outside the CDR3, taken from reference TRBV28 and TRBJ2-1): DVKVTQSSRYLVKRTGEKVFLECVQDMDHENMFWYRQDPGLGLRLIYFSYDVKMKEKGDIPEGYSVSREKKERFSLILESASTNQTSMYLCASSSGGPQGGQFFGPGTRLTVL.

The chain links TRBV28 to TRBJ1-6; D not resolved. Germline V lookup: CDR1 MDHEN, CDR2 SYDVKM. The germline V and J ends were trimmed by 5 bases and 7 bases, with 15 bases remaining between them. The CDR3 length is 15 residues. The CDR3 DNA sequence: TGTGCCAGCAGTGTGATTTGGGGAGTCAATTCACCCCTCCACTTT. Amino acid sequence: CASSVIWGVNSPLHF.

The V gene is TRBV4-3, the J gene TRBJ2-4; the D gene is possibly TRBD1 (5 bases). The V and J ends lost 0 bases and 0 bases respectively, with 12 bases between them. The CDR3 has 17 residues. Germline lookup yields CDR1 LGHNA and CDR2 YSLEER. The CDR3 here is CASSQEGAIGAKNIQYF. In DNA, the CDR3 is TGCGCCAGCAGCCAAGAAGGGGCTATCGGAGCCAAAAACATTCAGTACTTC.

V and J are TRBV18 and TRBJ1-6; D gene uncertain. Between the trimmed V and J ends, which lost 2 bases and 9 bases, there was a span of 11 bases. The CDR3 loop spans 14 amino acids. The germline gives CDR1 KGHSH, CDR2 LQKENI. This CDR3 is CASSPGYQASPLHF. CDR3 nucleotides: TGTGCCAGCTCACCAGGGTATCAGGCTTCACCCCTCCACTTT.

V and J are TRBV14 and TRBJ2-2; no firm D call. V lost 4 bases to trimming and J lost 2 bases, with 5 bases between them. Germline V gives CDR1 SGHDN, CDR2 FVKESK. The CDR3 has 13 amino acids. CDR3 in DNA: TGTGCCAGCAGCCTGCTAAACACCGGGGAGCTGTTTTTT. Encoded protein: CASSLLNTGELFF.

This clone has more than one count but fewer than ten. The genes are TRBV28 and TRBJ2-2; TRBD2 matches at 8 bases. From germline, CDR1 is MDHEN and CDR2 SYDVKM. V lost 6 bases to trimming and J lost 7 bases; unmatched junction nucleotides: 7. The CDR3 has 14 amino acids. The CDR3 is CASRRGGGFGELFF. The CDR3 nucleotides are TGTGCCAGCAGACGGGGGGGCGGCTTCGGGGAGCTGTTTTTT.